This T cell receptor beta chain was sequenced for a study of graft-versus-host responses after intestinal transplantation. Overall study: Multivisceral, liver-intestinal, or isolated intestinal transplants were performed in recipients. For approximately three years after anti-thymocyte globulin induction, all recipients took tacrolimus and steroids. Study findings and constraints: Early after transplant, HvG declines were associated with peak levels of circulating GvH clones. GvH clonotypes were identified within recipient marrow, with a subset emerging first in ileum or blood.

Concerning this clone: Its antigen remains unidentified.

Here immunoSEQ multiplex PCR was the method, and the copy in TCRdb shows in-frame clones only, minus some. This sample yields some 39,000 clones, of which 93% are seen a single time; 3.6% belongs to the top ten. This sequence was found in a human patient who received an intestinal transplant, so some T cells may come from the graft donor. The starting material was PBMCs, obtained approximately 740 days after intestinal transplantation.

The CDR3: CASSKSGEQFF. CDR3 nucleotide sequence: TGTGCCAGCAGCAAAAGCGGGGAGCAGTTCTTC. The chain has TRBV5-4 and TRBJ2-1; perhaps TRBD2 as D (6 bases). The V gene lost 4 bases and the J gene lost 10 bases, with 9 bases spanning the gap. Germline CDR1 and CDR2: SGHNT and YYREEE (reference sequence). The CDR3 loop spans 11 amino acids.